Listed here are 16 T cell receptor beta chains from one sample, sequenced in a study of cytomegalovirus exposure and HLA in healthy donors. The study ran its PCR with 60 Vbeta and 13 Jbeta primers. The assay was immunoSEQ multiplex PCR, and TCRdb's table has in-frame clones only and misses some. The sample consists of about 140,000 clones, approximately 71% of them appearing once. Sequencing used PBMCs. The receptors come from a man aged 25-40 years in good health and CMV-seronegative.

This clone was detected a few times. The chain couples TRBV20-1 to TRBJ1-1; D is possibly TRBD1 (6 bases). Germline values: CDR1 DFQATT, CDR2 SNEGSKA (reference sequence). The CDR3 loop spans 11 amino acids. CDR3 bases: TGCTCCAGGGGCCACGGCACTGAAGCTTTCTTT. Amino acid sequence: CSRGHGTEAFF.

This chain uses TRBV27 with TRBJ1-6; D not resolved. Germline V gene lookup returns CDR1 MNHEY and CDR2 SMNVEV (reference sequence). V lost 5 bases and J 3 bases, leaving 8 bases between the germline ends. CDR3 length equals 14 residues. The CDR3 spells CASSPQIYNSPLHF. The CDR3 DNA reads TGTGCCAGCAGTCCACAAATCTATAATTCACCCCTCCACTTT.

The chain carries TRBV6-5 and TRBJ1-1; 8 nucleotides agree with TRBD1. V trimming: 2 bases; J trimming: 8 bases; junction bases outside the gene matches: 7. Germline CDR1 reads MNHEY; CDR2 reads SVGAGI. CDR3 length: 14 amino acids. The CDR3, as DNA: TGTGCCAGCAGTTACCCGGACAGGGTGGGAGAAGCTTTCTTT. Protein: CASSYPDRVGEAFF.

The chain is built from TRBV11-1 and TRBJ2-7, with 8 bases lining up with TRBD2. CDR1 SGHAT and CDR2 FQDESV come from the germline V gene (reference sequence). With 6 bases clipped from V and 3 bases from J, the junction kept 10 bases outside the gene matches. This CDR3 has 15 amino acids. CDR3 sequence: CASSHSGLAGYEQYF. CDR3 sequence (DNA): TGTGCCAGCAGTCACTCGGGCCTAGCGGGCTACGAGCAGTACTTC.

Only one count was recorded for this clone. The rearrangement uses TRBV5-6 and TRBJ2-1; 7 positions match TRBD2. In germline, CDR1 is SGHDT, CDR2 YYEEEE. Trimming at V came to 4 bases and at J to 3 bases, leaving 7 bases not matched to a gene. The CDR3 is 15 residues long. CDR3 bases: TGTGCCAGCAGCCCGGTGGGGGGGGACTACAATGAGCAGTTCTTC. Protein: CASSPVGGDYNEQFF.

This clone was recorded a few times. V gene TRBV18 combines with J gene TRBJ1-1; possible D gene TRBD1, 6 bases. Trimming pared 2 bases from V and 1 base from J, leaving 8 bases between. Germline CDR1 and CDR2: KGHSH and LQKENI. The CDR3 has 14 amino acids. CDR3 in DNA: TGTGCCAGCTCACCAGGGACAAGGAACACTGAAGCTTTCTTT. Translation gives CASSPGTRNTEAFF.

V usage is TRBV28 and J usage is TRBJ2-7, with D perhaps TRBD2 (6 bases). This CDR3 region has 14 residues. The ends were cut back, 3 bases at V and 3 bases at J, with 12 bases in the middle. CDR1 MDHEN and CDR2 SYDVKM come from the germline V gene. The CDR3 bases are TGTGCCAGCAGTTTTTTCAGGGAGGACTACGAGCAGTACTTC. Translated: CASSFFREDYEQYF.

V and J are TRBV7-2 and TRBJ2-6; D perhaps matches TRBD2 (5 bases). This CDR3 comprises 17 residues. Per germline, CDR1 SGHTA and CDR2 FQGNSA. The ends were cut back, 1 base at V and 1 base at J, with 11 bases in the middle. Written as DNA, the CDR3 is TGTGCCAGCAGCTTAGGGGTTCGGGGTTCTGGGGCCAACGTCCTGACTTTC. It yields the protein CASSLGVRGSGANVLTF.

The rearrangement uses TRBV11-2 and TRBJ2-7; D may be TRBD1 (6 bases). CDR1 and CDR2 from the germline V gene are SGHAT and FQNNGV. V was clipped by 4 bases and J by 5 bases, with 18 bases between them. CDR3 size: 15 residues. The CDR3 nucleotides are TGTGCCAGCAGCTCACCCAGGGGAAACACGGACGAGCAGTACTTC. Translating it yields CASSSPRGNTDEQYF.

J is TRBJ2-3 and V is TRBV5-1, with TRBD2 as a possible D gene (7 bases). Germline V CDR1 and CDR2: SGHRS, YFSETQ. This CDR3 is built from 16 residues. V was shortened by 3 bases and J by 4 bases, with 18 bases between the two germline ends. The CDR3 DNA sequence: TGCGCCAGCAGCTCTTTTGTAGGGGGAGGGCCAGATACGCAGTATTTT. Translated: CASSSFVGGGPDTQYF.

The chain couples TRBV5-1 to TRBJ2-5, with D possibly TRBD1 on 5 matching bases. Per germline, CDR1 SGHRS and CDR2 YFSETQ. V was cut by 1 base and J by 4 bases, with 8 bases left in between. The CDR3 is 13 residues long. CDR3 nucleotide sequence: TGCGCCAGCAGCTTGACAGGAAGAGAGACCCAGTACTTC. Residues: CASSLTGRETQYF.

The V gene is TRBV5-6, the J gene TRBJ2-3, with 8 bases identical to TRBD1. The CDR3 is made up of 14 amino acids. The germline gives CDR1 SGHDT, CDR2 YYEEEE. The V gene end was trimmed by 4 bases and the J gene end by 0 bases; junction bases not matched to a gene: 1. The CDR3 reads CASSRQGSTDTQYF. The CDR3 coding sequence is TGTGCCAGCAGCCGACAGGGGAGCACAGATACGCAGTATTTT.

The chain is built from TRBV5-4 and TRBJ2-5; possible D gene TRBD2, 7 bases. Trimming took 3 bases from V and 5 from J, leaving 17 bases between them. Germline V gene data show CDR1 as SGHNT and CDR2 as YYREEE (reference sequence). The CDR3 length is 15 residues. CDR3 residues: CASSSEGGVGETQYF. The CDR3 DNA follows: TGTGCCAGCAGCTCCGAGGGGGGGGTCGGCGAGACCCAGTACTTC.

This chain joins TRBV5-4 and TRBJ2-2; TRBD1 aligns across 7 bases. Trimming cost V 5 bases and J 6 bases; bases outside gene matches: 1. There are 12 residues in the CDR3. Germline CDR1 reads SGHNT; CDR2 reads YYREEE (reference sequence). CDR3 protein: CASRQGPGELFF. CDR3 coding DNA: TGTGCCAGCAGACAGGGGCCCGGGGAGCTGTTTTTT.

The chain uses TRBV7-8 and TRBJ1-1; D unresolved. CDR1 and CDR2 from the germline V gene are SGHVS and FQNEAQ. The CDR3 is 15 residues long. The ends were cut back, 6 bases at V and 10 bases at J, with 24 bases in the middle. The CDR3 DNA is TGTGCCAGCAGGTCGGGAGTCCAGCCGGTAGGTGGAGCTTTCTTT. It codes for CASRSGVQPVGGAFF. The entire variable domain, with the rest obtained from reference TRBV7-8 and TRBJ1-1, is as follows: GAGVSQSPRYKVAKRGQDVALRCDPISGHVSLFWYQQALGQGPEFLTYFQNEAQLDKSGLPSDRFFAERPEGSVSTLKIQRTQQEDSAVYLCASRSGVQPVGGAFFGQGTRLTVV.

The chain has TRBV28 and TRBJ1-5; D call uncertain. V lost 7 bases and J 9 bases, leaving 22 bases between the germline ends. The germline V gene has CDR1 MDHEN and CDR2 SYDVKM. The CDR3 runs to 15 residues. This CDR3 is CASTEGSGMGRPQHF. The CDR3 nucleotides read TGTGCCAGCACCGAGGGTAGCGGGATGGGCAGGCCCCAGCATTTT.